A single sample gave rise to the 10 T cell receptor beta chains below, sequenced in a study of post-analysis software for immune sequencing data. Study observations and caveats: Controls had lower frequencies than patients of four or five TRBV segments, which included TRBV5-6, TRBV5-1 and TRBV20-1.

Tagging with unique molecular identifiers was a feature of the TCR beta cDNA libraries. One entry per CDR3 protein results from TCRdb running MiXCR on the PCR reads. The profile shows about 190,000 distinct CDR3 sequences, 25% to 35% of them singletons. These receptors have no identified antigens. What was sequenced was blood. The receptors stem from a girl under 18 with multiple sclerosis.

Of note for this clonotype: Given a much more abundant clone one base away, this may be a read error. The chain joins TRBV5-1 to TRBJ2-4, with 7 bases matching TRBD1. V gave up 3 bases and J gave up 13 bases; unmatched junction bases: 16. Germline V gives CDR1 SGHRS, CDR2 YFSETQ. The CDR3 consists of 15 residues. The CDR3 sequence: CASSSPRDSVPRQYF. CDR3 DNA: TGCGCCAGCAGCTCACCCCGGGACAGCGTCCCTAGGCAGTACTTC.

A single count supports this clonotype. The chain combines TRBV27 with TRBJ2-1, with a tentative D call TRBD1 (5 bases). The CDR3 spans 14 residues. The germline V gene has CDR1 MNHEY and CDR2 SMNVEV (reference sequence). Trimming cost V 5 bases and J 1 base, with 9 bases left between them. CDR3 nucleotide sequence: TGTGCCAGCAGTGGTACAGGTTCCTACAATGAGCAGTTCTTC. Translated, it gives CASSGTGSYNEQFF.

This clonotype was picked up many times. The gene calls are TRBV7-9 and TRBJ2-5; 9 positions match TRBD2. V gave up 5 bases and J gave up 5 bases; unmatched junction bases: 6. From germline, CDR1 is SEHNR and CDR2 FQNEAQ (reference sequence). The CDR3 is made up of 14 amino acids. CDR3 region: CASSAQLAGETQYF. The CDR3 coding sequence is TGTGCCAGCAGCGCCCAGCTAGCGGGGGAGACCCAGTACTTC.

The chain links TRBV6-5 to TRBJ1-2; a weak D match, TRBD1 (6 bases). There are 14 residues in the CDR3. Germline lookup yields CDR1 MNHEY and CDR2 SVGAGI. The ends were cut back, 6 bases at V and 5 bases at J, with 16 bases in the middle. CDR3 residues: CASSSGGARYGYTF. The DNA for the CDR3 is TGTGCCAGCAGCTCCGGGGGGGCGAGATATGGCTACACCTTC.

This clonotype was recorded many times. The rearrangement joins TRBV7-9 to TRBJ2-1, with a possible D match to TRBD2 (5 bases). Trimming shortened V by 2 bases and J by 10 bases, and 15 bases separated the two germline ends. The CDR3 loop spans 14 amino acids. Per the germline V gene, CDR1 is SEHNR and CDR2 is FQNEAQ (reference sequence). The CDR3 region has the DNA TGTGCCAGCAGCTTAAGTAACGACTACGGGGAGCAGTTCTTC. It translates to CASSLSNDYGEQFF.

A remark on this clonotype: Being one base from a much bigger clone, this may be a read error. V usage is TRBV24-1 and J usage is TRBJ2-1; TRBD1 is a possible D gene (7 bases). This CDR3 region has 17 residues. Between the trimmed V and J ends, which lost 3 bases and 3 bases, there was a span of 17 bases. Germline V gene data show CDR1 as KGHDR and CDR2 as SFDVKD. The CDR3 region has the DNA TGTGCCACCAGTGATCCGGAGGGGACAGACGACTACAATGAGCAGTTCTTC. This translates into CATSDPEGTDDYNEQFF.

This clonotype was detected only a few times. The rearrangement uses TRBV2 and TRBJ1-1; D unresolved. Germline lookup yields CDR1 SNHLY and CDR2 FYNNEI. This CDR3 comprises 13 residues. V dropped 8 bases and J dropped 5 bases, with 15 bases sitting between them. CDR3 amino acids: CASGPRVGTEAFF. The CDR3 nucleotides read TGTGCCAGCGGTCCGAGGGTGGGGACTGAAGCTTTCTTT.

Points on this clonotype: This could be a read error, since a much larger clone is one nucleotide away. This chain uses TRBV28 with TRBJ2-7; D uncertain. Germline CDR1 is MDHEN and CDR2 is SYDVKM. This CDR3 region has 17 residues. Trimming removed 3 bases from V and 6 bases from J, with 24 bases in between. Written as DNA, the CDR3 is TGTGCCAGCAGTTTTCGCTTTGTCTCCCAGGAGAGCTGCGAGCAGTACTTC. This translates into CASSFRFVSQESCEQYF.

The gene calls are TRBV3-1 and TRBJ2-7; D may be TRBD2 (5 bases). Trimming removed 2 bases from V and 7 bases from J, with 15 bases in between. The CDR3 has 14 residues. Germline V gives CDR1 LGHDT, CDR2 YNNKEL (reference sequence). DNA of the CDR3: TGTGCCAGCAGCCAAACTAGACTCCACCAGGAGCAGTACTTC. Protein sequence: CASSQTRLHQEQYF.

This clonotype was recorded at least ten times. The V call is TRBV20-1, the J call TRBJ2-1; TRBD1 or TRBD2 may be the D gene (5 bases each). Trimming removed 2 bases from V and 8 bases from J, with 10 bases in between. In germline, CDR1 is DFQATT, CDR2 SNEGSKA (reference sequence). There are 12 residues in the CDR3. The CDR3 reads CSARIGTDEQFF. The CDR3 bases are TGCAGTGCTAGAATAGGGACCGATGAGCAGTTCTTC.